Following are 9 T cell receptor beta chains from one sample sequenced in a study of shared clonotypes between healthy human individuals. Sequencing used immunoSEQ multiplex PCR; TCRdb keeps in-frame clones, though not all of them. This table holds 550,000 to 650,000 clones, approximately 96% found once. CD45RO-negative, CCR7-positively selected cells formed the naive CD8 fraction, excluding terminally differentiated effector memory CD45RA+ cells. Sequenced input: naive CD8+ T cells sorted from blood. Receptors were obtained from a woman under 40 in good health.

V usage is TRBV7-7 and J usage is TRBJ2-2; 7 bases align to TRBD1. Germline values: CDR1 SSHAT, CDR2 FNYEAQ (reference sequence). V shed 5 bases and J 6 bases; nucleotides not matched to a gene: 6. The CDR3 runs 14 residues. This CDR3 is CASSPRQGSGELFF. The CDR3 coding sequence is TGTGCCAGCAGCCCTCGACAGGGTTCCGGGGAGCTGTTTTTT.

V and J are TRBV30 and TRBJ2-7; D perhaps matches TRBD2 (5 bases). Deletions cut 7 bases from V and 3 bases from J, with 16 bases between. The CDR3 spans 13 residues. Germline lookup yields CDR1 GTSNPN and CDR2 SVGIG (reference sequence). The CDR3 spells CASARTGYYEQYF. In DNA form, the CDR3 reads TGTGCCTCGGCGAGGACGGGATACTACGAGCAGTACTTC. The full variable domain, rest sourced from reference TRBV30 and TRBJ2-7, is SQTIHQWPATLVQPVGSPLSLECTVEGTSNPNLYWYRQAAGRGLQLLFYSVGIGQISSEVPQNLSASRPQDRQFILSSKKLLLSDSGFYLCASARTGYYEQYFGPGTRLTVT.

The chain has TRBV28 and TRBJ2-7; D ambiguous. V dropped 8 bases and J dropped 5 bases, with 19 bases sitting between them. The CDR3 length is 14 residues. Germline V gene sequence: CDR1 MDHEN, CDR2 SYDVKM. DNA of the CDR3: TGTGCCAGCCTCCCAAGACCCGCATGGAACGAGCAGTACTTC. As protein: CASLPRPAWNEQYF. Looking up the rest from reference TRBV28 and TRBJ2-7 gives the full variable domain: DVKVTQSSRYLVKRTGEKVFLECVQDMDHENMFWYRQDPGLGLRLIYFSYDVKMKEKGDIPEGYSVSREKKERFSLILESASTNQTSMYLCASLPRPAWNEQYFGPGTRLTVT.

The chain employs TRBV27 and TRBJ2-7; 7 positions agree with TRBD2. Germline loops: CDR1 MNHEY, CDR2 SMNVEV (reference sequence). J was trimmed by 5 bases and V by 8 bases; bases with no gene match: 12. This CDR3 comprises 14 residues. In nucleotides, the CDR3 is TGTGCCAGCCGGGGGGAGTATGGCGGCCACGAGCAGTACTTC. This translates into CASRGEYGGHEQYF.

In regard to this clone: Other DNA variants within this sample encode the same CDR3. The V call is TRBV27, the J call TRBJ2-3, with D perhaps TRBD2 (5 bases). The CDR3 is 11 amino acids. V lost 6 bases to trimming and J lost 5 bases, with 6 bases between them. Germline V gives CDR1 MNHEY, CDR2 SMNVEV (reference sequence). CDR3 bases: TGTGCCAGCAGGCGGGTAGATACGCAGTATTTT. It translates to CASRRVDTQYF.

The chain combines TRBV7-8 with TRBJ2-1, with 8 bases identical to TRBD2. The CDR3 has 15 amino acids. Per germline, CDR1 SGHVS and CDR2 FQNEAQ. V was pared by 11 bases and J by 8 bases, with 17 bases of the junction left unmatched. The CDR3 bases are TGTGCCGGAGGCATCGCGGGGGGTCTAGGGGATGAGCAGTTCTTC. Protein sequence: CAGGIAGGLGDEQFF.

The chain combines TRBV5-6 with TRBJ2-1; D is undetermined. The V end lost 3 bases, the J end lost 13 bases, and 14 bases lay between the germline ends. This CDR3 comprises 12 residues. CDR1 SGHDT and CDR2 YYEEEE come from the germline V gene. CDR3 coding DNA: TGTGCCAGCAGCTCGGGTCTAGAACTCCAGTTCTTC. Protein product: CASSSGLELQFF. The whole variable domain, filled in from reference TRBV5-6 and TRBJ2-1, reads DAGVTQSPTHLIKTRGQQVTLRCSPKSGHDTVSWYQQALGQGPQFIFQYYEEEERQRGNFPDRFSGHQFPNYSSELNVNALLLGDSALYLCASSSGLELQFFGPGTRLTVL.

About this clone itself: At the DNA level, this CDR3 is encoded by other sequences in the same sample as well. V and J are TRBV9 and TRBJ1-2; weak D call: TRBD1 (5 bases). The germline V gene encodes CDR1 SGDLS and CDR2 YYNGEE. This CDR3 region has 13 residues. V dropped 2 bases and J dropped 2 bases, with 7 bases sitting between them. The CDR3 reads CASSVGQNYGYTF. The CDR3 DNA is TGTGCCAGCAGCGTTGGACAAAACTATGGCTACACCTTC.

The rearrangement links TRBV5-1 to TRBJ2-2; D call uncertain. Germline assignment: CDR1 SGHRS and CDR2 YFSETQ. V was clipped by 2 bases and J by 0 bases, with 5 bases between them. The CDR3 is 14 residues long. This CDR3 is CASSFEPNTGELFF. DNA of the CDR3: TGCGCCAGCAGCTTTGAGCCGAACACCGGGGAGCTGTTTTTT. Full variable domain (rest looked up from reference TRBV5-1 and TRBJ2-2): KAGVTQTPRYLIKTRGQQVTLSCSPISGHRSVSWYQQTPGQGLQFLFEYFSETQRNKGNFPGRFSGRQFSNSRSEMNVSTLELGDSALYLCASSFEPNTGELFFGEGSRLTVL.